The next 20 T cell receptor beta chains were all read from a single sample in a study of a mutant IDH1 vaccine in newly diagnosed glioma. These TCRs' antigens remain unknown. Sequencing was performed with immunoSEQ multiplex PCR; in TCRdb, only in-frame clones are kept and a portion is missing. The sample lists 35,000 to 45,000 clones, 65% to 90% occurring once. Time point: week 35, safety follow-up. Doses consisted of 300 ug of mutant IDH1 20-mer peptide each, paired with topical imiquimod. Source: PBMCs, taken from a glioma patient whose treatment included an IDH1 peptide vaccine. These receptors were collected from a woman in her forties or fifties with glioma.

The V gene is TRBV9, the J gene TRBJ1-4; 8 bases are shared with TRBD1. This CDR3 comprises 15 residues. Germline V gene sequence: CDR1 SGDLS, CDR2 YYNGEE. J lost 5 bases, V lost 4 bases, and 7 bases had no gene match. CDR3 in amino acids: CASSPMGQVNEKLFF. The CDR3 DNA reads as TGTGCCAGCAGCCCGATGGGACAGGTGAATGAAAAACTGTTTTTT.

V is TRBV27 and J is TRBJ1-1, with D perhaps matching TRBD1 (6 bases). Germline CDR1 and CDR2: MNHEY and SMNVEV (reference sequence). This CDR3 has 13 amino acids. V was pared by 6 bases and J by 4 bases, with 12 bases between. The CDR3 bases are TGTGCCAGCAGCCACGGGGGGCTCACTGAAGCTTTCTTT. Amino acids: CASSHGGLTEAFF.

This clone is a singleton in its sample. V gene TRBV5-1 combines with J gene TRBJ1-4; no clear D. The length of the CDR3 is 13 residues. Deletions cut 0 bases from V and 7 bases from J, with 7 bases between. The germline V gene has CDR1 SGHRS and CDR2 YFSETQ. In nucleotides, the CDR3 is TGCGCCAGCAGCTTGGGTAGCGTTGAAAAACTGTTTTTT. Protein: CASSLGSVEKLFF. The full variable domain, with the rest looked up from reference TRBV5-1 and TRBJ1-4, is KAGVTQTPRYLIKTRGQQVTLSCSPISGHRSVSWYQQTPGQGLQFLFEYFSETQRNKGNFPGRFSGRQFSNSRSEMNVSTLELGDSALYLCASSLGSVEKLFFGSGTQLSVL.

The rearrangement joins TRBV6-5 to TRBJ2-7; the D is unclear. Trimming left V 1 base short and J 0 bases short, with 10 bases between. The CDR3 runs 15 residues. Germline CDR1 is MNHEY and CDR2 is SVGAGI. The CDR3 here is CASSYFPSRSYEQYF. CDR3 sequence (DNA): TGTGCCAGCAGTTACTTCCCATCACGCTCCTACGAGCAGTACTTC.

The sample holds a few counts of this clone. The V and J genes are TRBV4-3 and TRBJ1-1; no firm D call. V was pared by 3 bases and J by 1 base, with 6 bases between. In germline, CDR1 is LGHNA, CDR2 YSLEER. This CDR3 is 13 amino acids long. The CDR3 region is CASSHVTNTEAFF. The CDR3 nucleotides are TGCGCCAGCAGCCACGTGACGAACACTGAAGCTTTCTTT.

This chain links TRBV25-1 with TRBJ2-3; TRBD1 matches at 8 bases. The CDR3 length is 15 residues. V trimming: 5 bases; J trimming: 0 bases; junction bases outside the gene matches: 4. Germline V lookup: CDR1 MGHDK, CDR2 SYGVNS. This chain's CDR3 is CASSLRTGSTDTQYF. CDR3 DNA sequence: TGTGCCAGCAGTCTCCGGACAGGGAGCACAGATACGCAGTATTTT. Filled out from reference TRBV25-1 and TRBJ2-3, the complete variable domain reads EADIYQTPRYLVIGTGKKITLECSQTMGHDKMYWYQQDPGMELHLIHYSYGVNSTEKGDLSSESTVSRIRTEHFPLTLESARPSHTSQYLCASSLRTGSTDTQYFGPGTRLTVL.

This CDR3 is CASSLEPSGGASLHEQYF. The CDR3 DNA sequence: TGTGCCAGCAGCTTAGAGCCTAGCGGGGGGGCATCTCTCCACGAGCAGTACTTC. J is TRBJ2-7 and V is TRBV5-6; 12 bases match TRBD2. The CDR3 consists of 18 residues. Germline trimming cut 2 bases from V and 5 bases from J; bases unmatched to any gene: 14. Germline lookup yields CDR1 SGHDT and CDR2 YYEEEE. Using reference TRBV5-6 and TRBJ2-7 for the parts outside the CDR3, the full variable domain is DAGVTQSPTHLIKTRGQQVTLRCSPKSGHDTVSWYQQALGQGPQFIFQYYEEEERQRGNFPDRFSGHQFPNYSSELNVNALLLGDSALYLCASSLEPSGGASLHEQYFGPGTRLTVT.

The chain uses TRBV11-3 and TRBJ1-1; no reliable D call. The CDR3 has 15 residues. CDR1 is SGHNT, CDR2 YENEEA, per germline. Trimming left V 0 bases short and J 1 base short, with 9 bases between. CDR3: CASSLDGNGNTEAFF. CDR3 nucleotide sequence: TGTGCCAGCAGCTTAGATGGGAACGGGAACACTGAAGCTTTCTTT.

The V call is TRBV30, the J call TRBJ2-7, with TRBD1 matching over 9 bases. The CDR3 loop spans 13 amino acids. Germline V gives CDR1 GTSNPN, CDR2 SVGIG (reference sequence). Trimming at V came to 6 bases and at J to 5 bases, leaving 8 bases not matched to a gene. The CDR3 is CACSGTGHHEQYF. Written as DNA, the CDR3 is TGTGCCTGCTCCGGGACAGGGCACCACGAGCAGTACTTC.

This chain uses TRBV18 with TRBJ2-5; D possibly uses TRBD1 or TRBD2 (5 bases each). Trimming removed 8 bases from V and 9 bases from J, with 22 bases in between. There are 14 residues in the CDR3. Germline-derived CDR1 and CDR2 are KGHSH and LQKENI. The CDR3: CASRNSRGDGAQYF. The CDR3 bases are TGTGCCAGCCGCAACTCTAGAGGGGATGGGGCCCAGTACTTC. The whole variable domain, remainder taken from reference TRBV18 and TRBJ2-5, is NAGVMQNPRHLVRRRGQEARLRCSPMKGHSHVYWYRQLPEEGLKFMVYLQKENIIDESGMPKERFSAEFPKEGPSILRIQQVVRGDSAAYFCASRNSRGDGAQYFGPGTRLLVL.

The CDR3 nucleotides read TGCGCCAGCAGCCAAACAGGGTCGGATGGCTACACCTTC. It encodes CASSQTGSDGYTF. The rearrangement joins TRBV4-1 to TRBJ1-2, with D possibly being TRBD1 (6 bases). With 2 bases removed from V and 6 bases from J, the gap between germline ends came to 10 bases. Per germline, CDR1 MGHRA and CDR2 YSYEKL. The CDR3 has 13 amino acids.

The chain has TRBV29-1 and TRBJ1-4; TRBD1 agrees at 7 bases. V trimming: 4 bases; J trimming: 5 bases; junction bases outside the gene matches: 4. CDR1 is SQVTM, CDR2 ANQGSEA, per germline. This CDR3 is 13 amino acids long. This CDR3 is CSVGEGANEKLFF. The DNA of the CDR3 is TGCAGCGTTGGGGAGGGGGCCAATGAAAAACTGTTTTTT.

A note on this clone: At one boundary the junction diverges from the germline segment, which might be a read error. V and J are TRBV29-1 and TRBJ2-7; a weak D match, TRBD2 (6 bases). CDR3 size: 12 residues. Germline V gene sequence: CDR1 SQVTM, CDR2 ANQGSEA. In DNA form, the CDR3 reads TGCAGCGCTGTACTAGCCTCCCACGAGCAGTACTTC. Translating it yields CSAVLASHEQYF.

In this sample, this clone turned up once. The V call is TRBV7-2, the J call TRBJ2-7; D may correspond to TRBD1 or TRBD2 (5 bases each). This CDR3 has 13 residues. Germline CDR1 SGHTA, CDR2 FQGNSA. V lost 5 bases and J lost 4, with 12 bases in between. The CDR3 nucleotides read TGTGCCAGCAGCACGAGGGACCGTTACGAGCAGTACTTC. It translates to CASSTRDRYEQYF. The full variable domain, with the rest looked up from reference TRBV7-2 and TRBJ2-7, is GAGVSQSPSNKVTEKGKDVELRCDPISGHTALYWYRQSLGQGLEFLIYFQGNSAPDKSGLPSDRFSAERTGGSVSTLTIQRTQQEDSAVYLCASSTRDRYEQYFGPGTRLTVT.

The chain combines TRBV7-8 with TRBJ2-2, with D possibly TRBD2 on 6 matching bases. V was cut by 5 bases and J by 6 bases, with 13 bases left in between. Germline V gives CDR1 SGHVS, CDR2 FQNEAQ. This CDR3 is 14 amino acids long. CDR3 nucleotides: TGTGCCAGCAGCCCCGCGTGGGGGGCCGGGGAGCTGTTTTTT. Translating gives CASSPAWGAGELFF.

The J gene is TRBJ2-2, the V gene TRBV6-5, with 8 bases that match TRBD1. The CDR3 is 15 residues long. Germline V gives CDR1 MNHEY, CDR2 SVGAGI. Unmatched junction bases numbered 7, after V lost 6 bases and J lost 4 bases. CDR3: CASRRQGSGTGELFF. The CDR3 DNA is TGTGCCAGCAGACGACAGGGGTCAGGCACCGGGGAGCTGTTTTTT.

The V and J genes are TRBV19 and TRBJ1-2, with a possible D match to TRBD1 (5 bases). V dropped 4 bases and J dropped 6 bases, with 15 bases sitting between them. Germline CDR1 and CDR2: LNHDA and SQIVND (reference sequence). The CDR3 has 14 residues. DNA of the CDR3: TGTGCCAGTAGTAAGGGGACTCTTTACAATGGCTACACCTTC. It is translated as CASSKGTLYNGYTF.

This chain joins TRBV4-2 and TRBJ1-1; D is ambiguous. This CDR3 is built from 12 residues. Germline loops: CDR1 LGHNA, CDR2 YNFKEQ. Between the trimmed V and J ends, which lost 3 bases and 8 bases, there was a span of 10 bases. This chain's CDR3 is CASSHSGLEAFF. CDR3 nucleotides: TGTGCCAGCAGCCATTCAGGTCTGGAAGCTTTCTTT.

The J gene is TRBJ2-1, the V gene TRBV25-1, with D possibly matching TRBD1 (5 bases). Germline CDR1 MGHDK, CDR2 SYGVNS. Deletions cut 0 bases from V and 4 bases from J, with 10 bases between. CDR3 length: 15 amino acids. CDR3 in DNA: TGTGCCAGCAGTGAATATGGGGCCCCGTACAATGAGCAGTTCTTC. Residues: CASSEYGAPYNEQFF. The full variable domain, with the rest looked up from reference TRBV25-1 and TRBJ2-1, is EADIYQTPRYLVIGTGKKITLECSQTMGHDKMYWYQQDPGMELHLIHYSYGVNSTEKGDLSSESTVSRIRTEHFPLTLESARPSHTSQYLCASSEYGAPYNEQFFGPGTRLTVL.

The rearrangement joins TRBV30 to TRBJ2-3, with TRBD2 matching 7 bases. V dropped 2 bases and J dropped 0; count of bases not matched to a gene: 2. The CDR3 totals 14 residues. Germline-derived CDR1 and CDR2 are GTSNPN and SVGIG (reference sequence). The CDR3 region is CAWSSGISTDTQYF. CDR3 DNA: TGTGCCTGGAGTAGCGGGATTAGCACAGATACGCAGTATTTT.